This T cell receptor (beta chain) was obtained from a study of cytomegalovirus exposure and HLA in healthy donors. This clone has a handful of counts. Its antigen remains unknown. The study's findings and limits: TCR beta V- and J-gene trimming, according to a later analysis, was linked to a missense DCLRE1C variant. A classifier reportedly called cytomegalovirus status with high sensitivity and specificity. Previously analyzed data showed that most TCR beta V segments were productive at a frequency of about 87% or about 30%.

The CDR3 loop spans 14 amino acids. Germline V lookup: CDR1 MNHNY, CDR2 SVGAGI (reference sequence). The V end was cut by 6 bases, the J end by 4 bases, with 14 bases between. The PCR used 60 Vbeta and 13 Jbeta primers. Libraries were prepared by immunoSEQ multiplex PCR; TCRdb keeps only in-frame clonotypes and omits some of them. The data contain 82,000 or so clones, approximately 74% of them singletons. The chain is built from TRBV6-6 and TRBJ2-3; perhaps TRBD2 as D (6 bases). Material: PBMCs. The clonotype was recovered from a woman aged 45 to 65 in good health and CMV-seropositive. The CDR3 nucleotides are TGTGCCAGCAGCCAATTGGTAGCGGCAGATACGCAGTATTTT. This translates into CASSQLVAADTQYF.